Included here is one T cell receptor beta chain sequence, with context. TCRdb reanalyzed the 5' RACE reads and collapses them to one entry per CDR3 protein, without DNA. This repertoire includes fewer than 300,000 distinct CDR3 sequences. Per the germline V gene, CDR1 is SGHDT and CDR2 is YYEEEE. The CDR3 totals 15 residues. These data are taken from a study of T cells expressing NK-cell markers. About the study: The authors derived TCR beta repertoires from sorted CD3+CD56+NKG2C+, CD3+CD56+NKG2C- and CD3+CD56-NKG2C+ T cells. Sequencing covered eight donors, seven HCMV-seropositive and one seronegative.

The sample taken for sequencing was blood T cells: a sorted CD56 or NKG2C T cell subset, CD4+ or CD8+ T cells, or bulk PBMC T cells (not recorded which). The rearrangement links TRBV5-6 to TRBJ1-1; the TRBD1 assignment by TCRdb is unverifiable without DNA. The source is a woman between 18 and 69 years old in good health. This CDR3 reads CASSLIRGAGTEAFF.